Below are 14 T cell receptor beta chains sequenced from a single sample in a study of blood T cell repertoires in COVID-19. Sequenced by immunoSEQ multiplex PCR; TCRdb stores in-frame clones only, minus some. The profile shows fewer than 300,000 clones, 84% of them singletons. Sequencing used peripheral blood. The receptors here all came from a person between 65 and 79 years old with COVID-19, enrolled during active disease.

The table lists this clone with a count of one. The chain employs TRBV7-8 and TRBJ1-3; TRBD1 might be the D (5 bases). CDR1 SGHVS and CDR2 FQNEAQ come from the germline V gene. This CDR3 has 16 residues. The germline V and J ends were trimmed by 4 bases and 0 bases, with 13 bases remaining between them. For the CDR3, the DNA is TGTGCCAGCAGCTCGGGACGGGAGGCCTCTGGAAACACCATATATTTT. It specifies CASSSGREASGNTIYF.

V gene TRBV28 combines with J gene TRBJ1-2; the match to TRBD1 covers 11 bases. V was clipped by 1 base and J by 4 bases; unmatched bases: 5. CDR1 and CDR2 (germline): MDHEN, SYDVKM. The CDR3 covers 16 residues. CDR3 sequence (DNA): TGTGCCAGCAGTTTATTGGGGACAGGGGGGGGCTATGGCTACACCTTC. This sequence encodes CASSLLGTGGGYGYTF.

The CDR3 DNA reads as TGCGCCAGCAGCCACTTGGAGGGTCAGCCCCAGCATTTT. It yields the protein CASSHLEGQPQHF. The V and J genes are TRBV10-2 and TRBJ1-5; D is unclear. CDR1 and CDR2 from the germline V gene are WSHSY and SAAADI. V was shortened by 6 bases and J by 6 bases, with 12 bases between the two germline ends. This CDR3 contains 13 residues.

The V gene is TRBV7-2, the J gene TRBJ2-3, with D possibly matching TRBD2 (7 bases). This CDR3 region has 15 residues. Germline CDR1 reads SGHTA; CDR2 reads FQGNSA. Trimming stripped 3 bases from V and 4 bases from J, with 14 bases between. The CDR3 here is CASSLGGRDADTQYF. The CDR3 DNA sequence: TGTGCCAGCAGCTTGGGGGGGCGCGACGCAGATACGCAGTATTTT.

The chain is built from TRBV6-5 and TRBJ1-6; D is unclear. CDR1 is MNHEY, CDR2 SVGAGI, per germline. V was clipped by 0 bases and J by 14 bases, with 20 bases between them. The CDR3 has 16 amino acids. CDR3 nucleotides: TGTGCCAGCAGTTACTCGATGTCGAGTCGGGGAGCGACCCTCCACTTT. Translation gives CASSYSMSSRGATLHF.

The chain has TRBV6-6 and TRBJ1-1, with 9 positions matching TRBD1. CDR3 size: 14 residues. Trimming removed 2 bases from V and 8 bases from J; junction bases left unmatched: 6. Germline lookup yields CDR1 MNHNY and CDR2 SVGAGI (reference sequence). The CDR3 region is CASSYAGTGSEAFF. The CDR3 DNA is TGTGCCAGCAGTTACGCCGGGACAGGGTCAGAAGCTTTCTTT.

The chain carries TRBV4-3 and TRBJ1-4; the match to TRBD1 covers 8 bases. Trimming at V came to 4 bases and at J to 6 bases, leaving 7 bases not matched to a gene. The CDR3 runs to 15 residues. Germline CDR1 reads LGHNA; CDR2 reads YSLEER. In DNA form, the CDR3 reads TGCGCCAGCAGCCGTACAGGGGGTCCAGATGAAAAACTGTTTTTT. Its protein is CASSRTGGPDEKLFF.

V is TRBV9 and J is TRBJ2-6, with D hard to call. CDR3 size: 15 residues. The germline CDR1 and CDR2 sequences are SGDLS and YYNGEE. V was trimmed by 3 bases and J by 2 bases, leaving 9 bases between them. The CDR3 loop reads CASSERPTGANVLTF. CDR3 DNA sequence: TGTGCCAGCAGCGAGCGACCGACTGGGGCCAACGTCCTGACTTTC.

The V call is TRBV5-4, the J call TRBJ1-2, with TRBD1 matching over 11 bases. This CDR3 is built from 16 residues. The V gene's germline CDR1 is SGHNT and CDR2 YYREEE (reference sequence). Trimming removed 3 bases from V and 5 bases from J; junction bases left unmatched: 9. The CDR3 is CASSSRTGGDGYGYTF. The CDR3 DNA is TGTGCCAGCAGCTCAAGGACAGGGGGCGATGGTTATGGCTACACCTTC.

This clone was seen only once. The chain links TRBV7-9 to TRBJ2-7; the match to TRBD2 covers 7 bases. Germline values: CDR1 SEHNR, CDR2 FQNEAQ (reference sequence). This CDR3 is 16 amino acids long. V was pared by 5 bases and J by 0 bases, with 10 bases of the junction left unmatched. CDR3 loop: CASSQIPSGPSYEQYF. The CDR3 DNA is TGTGCCAGCAGCCAGATACCTAGCGGACCCTCCTACGAGCAGTACTTC.

This clone turned up a few times. The J gene is TRBJ2-7, the V gene TRBV5-4, with D possibly matching TRBD1 (6 bases). With 2 bases removed from V and 13 bases from J, the gap between germline ends came to 16 bases. The germline V gene encodes CDR1 SGHNT and CDR2 YYREEE (reference sequence). There are 12 residues in the CDR3. The CDR3 sequence is CASSFGGDTTYF. The CDR3 nucleotides read TGTGCCAGCAGCTTTGGTGGGGACACCACCTACTTC.

The chain couples TRBV27 to TRBJ1-2; 7 nucleotides match TRBD1. V shed 6 bases, J shed 6 bases, and the junction held 7 bases outside the gene matches. CDR3 length equals 13 residues. From germline, CDR1 is MNHEY and CDR2 SMNVEV (reference sequence). CDR3 sequence (DNA): TGTGCCAGCAGCTCTATTACAGGGGATGGCTACACCTTC. Translating it yields CASSSITGDGYTF.

The genes are TRBV7-9 and TRBJ2-5; TRBD1 aligns across 7 bases. Unmatched junction bases numbered 8, after V lost 5 bases and J lost 2 bases. The germline gives CDR1 SEHNR, CDR2 FQNEAQ (reference sequence). This CDR3 contains 15 residues. The CDR3 loop reads CASSNRQGRQETQYF. The CDR3 bases are TGTGCCAGCAGCAACAGACAGGGACGACAAGAGACCCAGTACTTC.

This chain joins TRBV6-5 and TRBJ1-6; D unclear. This CDR3 has 13 amino acids. The germline V and J ends were trimmed by 5 bases and 7 bases, with 9 bases remaining between them. Per germline, CDR1 MNHEY and CDR2 SVGAGI. CDR3 nucleotides: TGTGCCAGCAGTAGTGGAGAGAATTCACCCCTCCACTTT. Translated: CASSSGENSPLHF.